The rows below give T cell receptor beta chains drawn from one sample of a study of cytomegalovirus exposure and HLA in healthy donors. This table comes from immunoSEQ multiplex PCR, and its TCRdb copy is limited to in-frame clones, with some not included. This sample carries under 90,000 clones, 70% to 85% of them seen once, and the ten largest clones take roughly 7.2%. The material sequenced was PBMCs. All receptors come from a woman between 40 and 50 years old in good health and CMV-seronegative. The CDR3 runs from the conserved cysteine through the conserved F or W. The D gene is left open where the match is weak. Part of the rows lack a size; the others show once, few, many or a class for expanded clones.

cdr3_aa,cdr3_nt,d_call,j_call,v_call,clone_size
CASTATGGDQPQHF,TGTGCCAGCACAGCAACAGGGGGCGATCAGCCCCAGCATTTT,TRBD1,TRBJ1-5,TRBV2,-
CASRASGRTDTQYF,TGTGCCAGCAGGGCTAGCGGACGCACAGATACGCAGTATTTT,TRBD2,TRBJ2-3,TRBV6-5,-
CASSFPPLRGRGETQYF,TGTGCCAGCAGTTTCCCCCCCCTGAGGGGGCGAGGAGAGACCCAGTACTTC,TRBD1,TRBJ2-5,TRBV28,-
CASSNLKRTDTQYF,TGTGCCAGCTCTAATCTTAAACGCACAGATACGCAGTATTTT,-,TRBJ2-3,TRBV27,-
CASSLGPHGNTIYF,TGTGCCAGCAGCTTGGGTCCACATGGAAACACCATATATTTT,-,TRBJ1-3,TRBV5-6,-
CSVLLAGVTYEQYF,TGCAGCGTTTTACTAGCGGGAGTCACCTACGAGCAGTACTTC,TRBD2,TRBJ2-7,TRBV29-1,-
CASSHIAGDQETQYF,TGTGCCAGCAGCCATATAGCGGGGGATCAAGAGACCCAGTACTTC,TRBD2,TRBJ2-5,TRBV5-4,few
CASSERGGAGPTDTQYF,TGCGCCAGCAGTGAGCGCGGTGGAGCGGGGCCAACAGATACGCAGTATTTT,TRBD2,TRBJ2-3,TRBV10-2,-
CASSPSQGASNEKLFF,TGCGCCAGCAGCCCGTCACAGGGGGCGTCTAATGAAAAACTGTTTTTT,TRBD1,TRBJ1-4,TRBV4-1,-
CASSLPGLKNTGELFF,TGTGCCAGCAGCTTACCGGGACTGAAGAACACCGGGGAGCTGTTTTTT,-,TRBJ2-2,TRBV7-2,-
CASSYRGSGYEQYF,TGTGCCAGCAGTTACCGGGGTAGCGGCTACGAGCAGTACTTC,-,TRBJ2-7,TRBV6-5,-
CASSPHRDDETQYF,TGTGCCAGCAGCCCGCACAGGGATGACGAGACCCAGTACTTC,-,TRBJ2-5,TRBV7-7,-
CASSVQAGLAETQYF,TGTGCCAGCAGCGTCCAGGCGGGACTAGCAGAGACCCAGTACTTC,TRBD2,TRBJ2-5,TRBV9,-
CASTNYRQYNEQFF,TGTGCCAGCACCAACTATAGACAGTACAATGAGCAGTTCTTC,-,TRBJ2-1,TRBV2,medium-sized
CASSLRIGLAPAYEQYF,TGTGCCAGCAGCTTAAGAATTGGGCTAGCGCCTGCCTACGAGCAGTACTTC,-,TRBJ2-7,TRBV7-2,-
CASSQEGLAKYEQYF,TGTGCCAGCAGCCAAGAGGGACTAGCAAAGTACGAGCAGTACTTC,TRBD2,TRBJ2-7,TRBV7-9,-
CASSSGTTSNQPQHF,TGTGCCAGCAGCTCCGGGACAACGAGCAATCAGCCCCAGCATTTT,-,TRBJ1-5,TRBV6-5,-
CASRPTSGRANEQFF,TGTGCCAGCAGACCGACTAGCGGGAGGGCCAATGAGCAGTTCTTC,TRBD2,TRBJ2-1,TRBV7-2,-
CASSLVLGAGGSEQCF,TGTGCCAGCAGTTTAGTTCTTGGCGCGGGTGGTTCCGAGCAGTGCTTC,-,TRBJ2-7,TRBV27,once
CASSLGGGAIDTQYF,TGTGCCAGCAGCCTGGGCGGGGGGGCCATAGATACGCAGTATTTT,TRBD2,TRBJ2-3,TRBV6-1,-
CASSFGRGLSNYGYTF,TGTGCCAGCAGCTTTGGCAGGGGGCTTTCTAACTATGGCTACACCTTC,TRBD1,TRBJ1-2,TRBV5-6,-
CASSLGTGARSGNTIYF,TGTGCCAGCAGCTTAGGGACAGGGGCGCGCTCTGGAAACACCATATATTTT,TRBD1,TRBJ1-3,TRBV7-9,-
CSAVSRAGIDEQFF,TGCAGCGCCGTTAGCCGGGCAGGGATTGATGAGCAGTTCTTC,-,TRBJ2-1,TRBV29-1,-
CASTELAGGSSYNEQFF,TGTGCCAGTACCGAACTAGCGGGGGGTAGCTCCTACAATGAGCAGTTCTTC,TRBD2,TRBJ2-1,TRBV19,-
CASSLERTAYEQYF,TGTGCCAGCAGCTTGGAACGGACAGCCTACGAGCAGTACTTC,-,TRBJ2-7,TRBV7-8,once
CASSLDRVNTEAFF,TGTGCCAGCAGCTTGGACAGGGTAAACACTGAAGCTTTCTTT,TRBD1,TRBJ1-1,TRBV7-2,few
CASSLRLAGGPDYNEQFF,TGTGCCAGCAGCTTGAGACTAGCGGGGGGACCCGACTACAATGAGCAGTTCTTC,TRBD2,TRBJ2-1,TRBV5-5,-
CASSPIPRGENSPLHF,TGTGCCAGCAGCCCGATCCCCAGGGGAGAGAATTCACCCCTCCACTTT,-,TRBJ1-6,TRBV7-8,-
CSSSPRLRAYNEQFF,TGTTCCAGCAGCCCCAGGCTCCGCGCCTACAATGAGCAGTTCTTC,-,TRBJ2-1,TRBV7-9,-
CASSPPGAYLNEQFF,TGTGCCAGCAGCCCGCCGGGAGCTTATTTGAATGAGCAGTTCTTC,-,TRBJ2-1,TRBV7-2,-
CASSVGPQLADTQYF,TGTGCCAGCAGCGTGGGCCCCCAGCTGGCGGATACGCAGTATTTT,-,TRBJ2-3,TRBV9,-
CASSLDLRADTQYF,TGTGCCAGCAGCTTAGATTTGAGGGCGGATACGCAGTATTTT,-,TRBJ2-3,TRBV7-9,-
CASSTQGANTGELFF,TGTGCCAGTAGTACACAGGGGGCGAACACCGGGGAGCTGTTTTTT,TRBD1,TRBJ2-2,TRBV19,-
CASSLARQANTEAFF,TGTGCCAGCAGCTTAGCGCGACAGGCGAACACTGAAGCTTTCTTT,-,TRBJ1-1,TRBV7-2,-
CASSRQGGAYEQYF,TGTGCCAGCTCTAGACAGGGTGGAGCCTACGAGCAGTACTTC,TRBD1,TRBJ2-7,TRBV11-1,-
CASSAGLGGTDTQYF,TGTGCCAGCAGCGCCGGACTAGGGGGCACAGATACGCAGTATTTT,TRBD2,TRBJ2-3,TRBV13,-
CASSSRLAGDSGANVLTF,TGTGCCAGCAGCTCGAGACTAGCGGGGGACTCTGGGGCCAACGTCCTGACTTTC,TRBD2,TRBJ2-6,TRBV5-4,-
CSVGTSGGLNEQFF,TGCAGCGTTGGGACTAGCGGGGGGCTCAATGAGCAGTTCTTC,TRBD2,TRBJ2-1,TRBV29-1,few
CASSLAGYLGNEQFF,TGTGCCAGCAGCTTAGCGGGTTATCTAGGCAATGAGCAGTTCTTC,-,TRBJ2-1,TRBV11-3,-
CASSVPPGQAYEQYF,TGTGCCAGCAGCGTCCCTCCGGGACAAGCCTACGAGCAGTACTTC,-,TRBJ2-7,TRBV28,-
CASRWTGGNEKLFF,TGTGCCAGCAGGTGGACAGGGGGGAACGAAAAACTGTTTTTT,TRBD1,TRBJ1-4,TRBV2,once
CASSLIGGYGYTF,TGTGCCAGCAGTTTAATAGGGGGCTATGGCTACACCTTC,-,TRBJ1-2,TRBV27,-
CATNSGGWGEQYF,TGTGCCACTAATAGCGGGGGGTGGGGGGAGCAGTACTTC,TRBD2,TRBJ2-7,TRBV25-1,-